The 27 T cell receptor beta chains below all came from one sample that was sequenced in a study of T cell responses to AZD1222 COVID-19 vaccine. This table comes from immunoSEQ multiplex PCR, and its TCRdb copy is limited to in-frame clones, with some not included. The sample lists around 63,000 clones; 65% to 90% were seen once. Sequencing was performed on peripheral blood, taken on day 0 of AZD1222 vaccination. These receptors all come from an adult in good health.

The chain carries TRBV5-4 and TRBJ1-5, with TRBD1 matching over 11 bases. Germline assignment: CDR1 SGHNT and CDR2 YYREEE (reference sequence). V was clipped by 0 bases and J by 0 bases; unmatched bases: 5. This CDR3 region has 18 residues. Written as DNA, the CDR3 is TGTGCCAGCAGCTTGGGGGACAGGGGGGTTTATAGCAATCAGCCCCAGCATTTT. Translating it yields CASSLGDRGVYSNQPQHF.

This chain uses TRBV19 with TRBJ1-5, with D perhaps TRBD1 (5 bases). From germline, CDR1 is LNHDA and CDR2 SQIVND (reference sequence). The CDR3 loop spans 15 amino acids. The V end lost 4 bases, the J end lost 4 bases, and 14 bases lay between the germline ends. This CDR3 reads CASSTDGAPNQPQHF. DNA for the CDR3: TGTGCCAGTAGTACCGACGGGGCCCCTAATCAGCCCCAGCATTTT. The full variable domain, its missing parts supplied by reference TRBV19 and TRBJ1-5, is DGGITQSPKYLFRKEGQNVTLSCEQNLNHDAMYWYRQDPGQGLRLIYYSQIVNDFQKGDIAEGYSVSREKKESFPLTVTSAQKNPTAFYLCASSTDGAPNQPQHFGDGTRLSIL.

This clone was seen only once. The genes are TRBV21-1 and TRBJ1-1; TRBD1 is taken as the D call from the table, unchecked against the DNA. TRBV21-1 counts as a pseudogene. This CDR3 has 16 residues. This chain's CDR3 is CASSKVGQGRYTEAFF. CDR3 DNA: TGTGCCAGCAGCAAAGTGGGACAGGGAAGGTACACTGAAGCTTTCTTT.

The J gene is TRBJ2-7, the V gene TRBV6-5; 9 bases agree with TRBD1. V was pared by 7 bases and J by 3 bases, with 7 bases of the junction left unmatched. This CDR3 comprises 14 residues. Per germline, CDR1 MNHEY and CDR2 SVGAGI. The CDR3 sequence is CASTSGTGNYEQYF. In DNA, the CDR3 is TGTGCCAGCACATCCGGGACAGGGAACTACGAGCAGTACTTC.

This chain uses TRBV20-1 with TRBJ1-2; D is unclear. Germline lookup yields CDR1 DFQATT and CDR2 SNEGSKA (reference sequence). The CDR3 length is 13 residues. Trimming stripped 3 bases from V and 1 base from J, with 9 bases between. The CDR3 DNA reads as TGCAGTGCTAGTGGCTCCATTAACTATGGCTACACCTTC. This encodes CSASGSINYGYTF.

This chain connects TRBV4-2 to TRBJ2-7; tentative D call: TRBD2 (6 bases). V was trimmed by 3 bases and J by 6 bases, leaving 21 bases between them. Germline loops: CDR1 LGHNA, CDR2 YNFKEQ. The CDR3 has 16 amino acids. The CDR3, as DNA: TGTGCCAGCAGCCATCAGGGACTTGCGGACACGGGCGAGCAGTACTTC. It is translated as CASSHQGLADTGEQYF.

The count of this clone is one. The chain employs TRBV2 and TRBJ1-2, with D tentatively TRBD1 (5 bases). The CDR3 runs to 15 residues. The germline V gene encodes CDR1 SNHLY and CDR2 FYNNEI. Trimming stripped 3 bases from V and 4 bases from J, with 15 bases between. The CDR3 bases are TGTGCCAGCAGTGACAGGGCAGGTTCGGTCTATGGCTACACCTTC. This translates into CASSDRAGSVYGYTF.

The chain recombines TRBV29-1 with TRBJ1-4; 12 nucleotides agree with TRBD1. V shed 6 bases and J 7 bases; nucleotides not matched to a gene: 6. CDR3 size: 14 residues. Germline CDR1 reads SQVTM; CDR2 reads ANQGSEA. The CDR3 spells CSVRDRGRVEKLFF. The DNA for the CDR3 is TGCAGCGTCCGGGACAGGGGGCGAGTTGAAAAACTGTTTTTT.

V gene TRBV28 combines with J gene TRBJ1-2, with unresolved D. Germline lookup yields CDR1 MDHEN and CDR2 SYDVKM. The CDR3 loop spans 13 amino acids. The V and J ends lost 3 bases and 2 bases respectively, with 7 bases between them. The CDR3 loop reads CASSFGNNYGYTF. CDR3 in DNA: TGTGCCAGCAGTTTTGGGAACAACTATGGCTACACCTTC.

This clone was detected a few times. The J gene is TRBJ2-7, the V gene TRBV28; either TRBD1 or TRBD2 may supply D (5 bases each). V lost 9 bases and J lost 4, with 16 bases in between. CDR3 length: 13 amino acids. Germline CDR1 reads MDHEN; CDR2 reads SYDVKM. The CDR3 coding sequence is TGTGCCAGTAGCGAGGGACGACTATACGAGCAGTACTTC. Encoded protein: CASSEGRLYEQYF.

CDR3 coding DNA: TGTGCCAGCAGCGGATGGGCCGATCAGCCCCAGCATTTT. As protein: CASSGWADQPQHF. V is TRBV7-9 and J is TRBJ1-5; D remains ambiguous. Germline V gives CDR1 SEHNR, CDR2 FQNEAQ (reference sequence). This CDR3 region has 13 residues. V was shortened by 5 bases and J by 5 bases, with 10 bases between the two germline ends.

This sequence joins TRBV11-3 and TRBJ2-1, with 9 bases that match TRBD2. The CDR3 runs 15 residues. Trimming at V came to 5 bases and at J to 2 bases, leaving 4 bases not matched to a gene. Looked up from germline, CDR1 is SGHNT and CDR2 is YENEEA. The CDR3 DNA reads as TGTGCCAGCAGCGCTAGCGGGGTTACCTACAATGAGCAGTTCTTC. Protein: CASSASGVTYNEQFF.

This clone was counted only a few times. This chain joins TRBV6-1 and TRBJ2-1; 9 nucleotides align to TRBD1. V shed 0 bases, J shed 8 bases, and the junction held 8 bases outside the gene matches. The CDR3 is 16 residues long. Germline assignment: CDR1 MNHNS and CDR2 SASEGT. CDR3 region: CASSEAVGQGIDEQFF. For the CDR3, the DNA is TGTGCCAGCAGTGAAGCAGTGGGACAGGGTATCGATGAGCAGTTCTTC.

The gene calls are TRBV19 and TRBJ2-5, with D perhaps TRBD1 (7 bases). V shed 3 bases and J shed 5 bases, with 16 bases lying between them. CDR1 and CDR2 (germline): LNHDA, SQIVND (reference sequence). The CDR3 totals 15 residues. This CDR3 is CASSMGPGGWETQYF. CDR3 DNA sequence: TGTGCCAGTAGTATGGGGCCAGGGGGGTGGGAGACCCAGTACTTC.

This rearrangement joins TRBV9 to TRBJ1-4, with 7 positions matching TRBD1. This CDR3 is built from 14 residues. V dropped 4 bases and J dropped 8; count of bases not matched to a gene: 8. Germline lookup yields CDR1 SGDLS and CDR2 YYNGEE. The CDR3 nucleotides are TGTGCCAGCAGCCCAACAGGGGCCGGGGAAAAACTGTTTTTT. The encoded protein is CASSPTGAGEKLFF. Filled out from reference TRBV9 and TRBJ1-4, the complete variable domain reads DSGVTQTPKHLITATGQRVTLRCSPRSGDLSVYWYQQSLDQGLQFLIQYYNGEERAKGNILERFSAQQFPDLHSELNLSSLELGDSALYFCASSPTGAGEKLFFGSGTQLSVL.

V gene TRBV29-1 combines with J gene TRBJ2-1; D is unclear. The CDR3 consists of 12 residues. V was pared by 0 bases and J by 7 bases, with 7 bases between. The germline CDR1 and CDR2 sequences are SQVTM and ANQGSEA. CDR3 region: CSVEDIPNEQFF. DNA of the CDR3: TGCAGCGTTGAAGATATCCCGAATGAGCAGTTCTTC.

V usage is TRBV27 and J usage is TRBJ1-1, with 7 nucleotides matching TRBD1. This CDR3 comprises 14 residues. The junction had 4 bases not matched to a gene; V was cut back by 3 bases and J by 3 bases. The germline CDR1 and CDR2 sequences are MNHEY and SMNVEV (reference sequence). The CDR3 spells CASSFSGGYTEAFF. CDR3 DNA: TGTGCCAGCAGTTTTTCAGGGGGTTACACTGAAGCTTTCTTT.

Comments on this clone: One end of the junction is discordant with germline, which a read error may explain. The genes are TRBV7-6 and TRBJ2-2; 7 bases map to TRBD1. Germline V gene lookup returns CDR1 SGHVS and CDR2 FNYEAQ. The CDR3 loop spans 18 amino acids. CDR3 protein: CASSSYRDSDPKTGELFF. The CDR3 DNA sequence: TGTGCCAGCAGCTCCTACCGGGACAGCGACCCGAAGACCGGGGAGCTGTTTTTT.

This clone was counted once. This rearrangement joins TRBV7-2 to TRBJ2-4; D not resolved. This CDR3 is built from 15 residues. Trimming took 5 bases from V and 6 from J, leaving 17 bases between them. Germline CDR1 SGHTA, CDR2 FQGNSA. In DNA form, the CDR3 reads TGTGCCAGCAGCGCGCAGGTTCAGATTGGAAACATTCAGTACTTC. Amino acids: CASSAQVQIGNIQYF.

The chain recombines TRBV6-5 with TRBJ1-1; D possibly corresponds to TRBD1 (6 bases). Germline loops: CDR1 MNHEY, CDR2 SVGAGI. The CDR3 runs 15 residues. Trimming took off 6 bases at V and 1 base at J, with 15 bases between the two ends. CDR3 sequence (DNA): TGTGCCAGCAGGGACCGACAGGCCGGGAACACTGAAGCTTTCTTT. Translated, it gives CASRDRQAGNTEAFF.

The chain couples TRBV27 to TRBJ2-1, with TRBD2 identical over 7 bases. The CDR3 is 15 amino acids. V shed 5 bases and J 2 bases; nucleotides not matched to a gene: 6. Germline V gives CDR1 MNHEY, CDR2 SMNVEV (reference sequence). The CDR3 spells CASSLSGVPYNEQFF. The CDR3 DNA sequence: TGTGCCAGCAGTCTAAGCGGGGTGCCCTACAATGAGCAGTTCTTC.

This clone is labeled as medium-sized. The chain couples TRBV13 to TRBJ2-3, with TRBD2 matching over 12 bases. The J segment lost 0 bases and the V segment lost 4 bases, leaving 2 bases of the junction unmatched. The CDR3 loop spans 16 amino acids. The germline V gene encodes CDR1 PRHDT and CDR2 FYEKMQ (reference sequence). As DNA, the CDR3 is TGTGCCAGCAGCTCCACTAGCGGGGGGAGCACAGATACGCAGTATTTT. It translates to CASSSTSGGSTDTQYF.

The V and J genes are TRBV5-4 and TRBJ1-5, with D perhaps TRBD1 (5 bases). Looked up from germline, CDR1 is SGHNT and CDR2 is YYREEE (reference sequence). V was cut by 0 bases and J by 0 bases, with 13 bases left in between. This CDR3 has 17 amino acids. CDR3 in amino acids: CASSLAGPGLSNQPQHF. CDR3 in DNA: TGTGCCAGCAGCTTGGCGGGACCGGGACTTAGCAATCAGCCCCAGCATTTT.

This clone was seen just once. The chain employs TRBV9 and TRBJ2-2, with D possibly TRBD1 on 6 matching bases. The CDR3 runs to 14 residues. Germline CDR1 SGDLS, CDR2 YYNGEE. The V end lost 3 bases, the J end lost 6 bases, and 12 bases lay between the germline ends. The CDR3 coding sequence is TGTGCCAGCAGCGAACTACAGGGCGCCGGGGAGCTGTTTTTT. This sequence encodes CASSELQGAGELFF.

The V and J genes are TRBV3-1 (or the pseudogene TRBV3-2) and TRBJ1-1, with a possible D match to TRBD1 (6 bases). This CDR3 comprises 14 residues. In germline, CDR1 is LGHDT, CDR2 YNNKEL (reference sequence). Trimming removed 7 bases at V and 6 bases at J, with 18 bases between. The CDR3 here is CASTTIGQYAEAFF. CDR3 sequence (DNA): TGTGCCAGCACCACCATCGGACAGTACGCTGAAGCTTTCTTT.

This sequence joins TRBV5-4 and TRBJ2-1, with 9 bases that match TRBD1. Germline V gene lookup returns CDR1 SGHNT and CDR2 YYREEE (reference sequence). This CDR3 has 16 amino acids. V shed 4 bases, J shed 0 bases, and the junction held 5 bases outside the gene matches. The CDR3 reads CASSRMTGGSYNEQFF. DNA of the CDR3: TGTGCCAGCAGCAGAATGACAGGGGGCTCCTACAATGAGCAGTTCTTC.

The chain uses TRBV5-4 and TRBJ1-4; D unclear. The CDR3 has 16 amino acids. Germline CDR1 is SGHNT and CDR2 is YYREEE (reference sequence). V was pared by 4 bases and J by 0 bases, with 13 bases between. In DNA form, the CDR3 reads TGTGCCAGCAGCGCGTCGTTACGTGCAACTAATGAAAAACTGTTTTTT. Translating gives CASSASLRATNEKLFF.